There are a few counts of the clone carrying this T cell receptor (beta chain). Its antigen is not known. This entry belongs to a study of cytomegalovirus exposure and HLA in healthy donors. The table came from immunoSEQ multiplex PCR; TCRdb's copy has only in-frame clones and leaves some out. The table records about 130,000 clones, roughly nine tenths of them present only once. Overall study findings and caveats: The CMV antigen specificity of a few CMV-associated chains was confirmed through in vitro analysis.

This CDR3 comprises 13 residues. The V gene's germline CDR1 is SGHRS and CDR2 YFSETQ. The V end was cut by 6 bases, the J end by 5 bases, with 14 bases between. The sample comprised PBMCs. The source of this sequence is a young man in good health and CMV-seronegative. V and J are TRBV5-1 and TRBJ1-2, with D possibly TRBD1 on 5 matching bases. CDR3 loop: CASKGLETYGYTF. CDR3 DNA sequence: TGCGCCAGCAAGGGACTTGAGACGTATGGCTACACCTTC.